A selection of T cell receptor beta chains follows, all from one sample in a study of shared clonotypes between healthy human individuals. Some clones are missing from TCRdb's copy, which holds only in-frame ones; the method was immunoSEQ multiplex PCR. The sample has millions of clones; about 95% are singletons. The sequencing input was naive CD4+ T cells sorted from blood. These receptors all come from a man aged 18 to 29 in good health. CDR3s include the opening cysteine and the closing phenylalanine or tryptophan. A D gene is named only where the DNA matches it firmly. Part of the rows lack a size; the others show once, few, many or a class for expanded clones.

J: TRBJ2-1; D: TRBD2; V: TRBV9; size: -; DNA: TGTGCCAGCAGCGTTGGGACTAGCGGCAATGAGCAGTTCTTC; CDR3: CASSVGTSGNEQFF
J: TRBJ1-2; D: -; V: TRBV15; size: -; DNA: TGTGCCACCAGCAGTAAGTCCGATAACTATGGCTACACCTTC; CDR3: CATSSKSDNYGYTF
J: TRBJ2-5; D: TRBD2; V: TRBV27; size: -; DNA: TGTGCCAGCAGTCACGGACTAGTTCGGGAGACCCAGTACTTC; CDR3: CASSHGLVRETQYF
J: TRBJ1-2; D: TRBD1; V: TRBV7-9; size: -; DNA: TGTGCCAGCAGTTACGGACAGGCCTATGGCTACACCTTC; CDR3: CASSYGQAYGYTF
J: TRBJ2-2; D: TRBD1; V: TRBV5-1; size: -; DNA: TGCGCCAGCAGCTTAAACGGACAGGGCGCGAACACCGGGGAGCTGTTTTTT; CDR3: CASSLNGQGANTGELFF
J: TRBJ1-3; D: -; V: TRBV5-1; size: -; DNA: TGCGCCAGCAGCTTGGAAGGCAGTAGCTCTGGAAACACCATATATTTT; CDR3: CASSLEGSSSGNTIYF
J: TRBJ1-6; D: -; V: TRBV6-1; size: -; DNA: TGTGCCAGCAGTGAAAGGGGGGCCTATTCACCCCTCCACTTT; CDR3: CASSERGAYSPLHF
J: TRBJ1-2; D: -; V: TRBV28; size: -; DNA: TGTGCCAGCAGTTTAGCAGGGCGGGATGGCTACACCTTC; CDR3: CASSLAGRDGYTF
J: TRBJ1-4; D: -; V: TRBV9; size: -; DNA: TGTGCCAGCAGCGCCATGGGGGGAAGGAATGAAAAACTGTTTTTT; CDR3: CASSAMGGRNEKLFF
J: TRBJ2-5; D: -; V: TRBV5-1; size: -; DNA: TGCGCCAGCAGCCCGCTAGACAGCCTACAAGAGACCCAGTACTTC; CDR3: CASSPLDSLQETQYF
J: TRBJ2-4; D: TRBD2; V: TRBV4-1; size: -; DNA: TGCGCCAGCAGCCACCCTAGCGGGGGGGTAGCCAAAAACATTCAGTACTTC; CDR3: CASSHPSGGVAKNIQYF
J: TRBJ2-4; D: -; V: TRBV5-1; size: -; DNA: TGCGCCAGCAGCCGATCAAGGGGCAGCTCCTCCGCCAAAAACATTCAGTACTTC; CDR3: CASSRSRGSSSAKNIQYF
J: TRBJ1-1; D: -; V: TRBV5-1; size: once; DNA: TGCGCCAGCTCTACGTTCTGGCAGGGGAACACTGAAGCTTTCTTT; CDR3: CASSTFWQGNTEAFF
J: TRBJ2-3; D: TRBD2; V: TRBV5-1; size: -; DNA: TGCGCCAGCAGCTGGACTGCTAGCGGGGATACGCAGTATTTT; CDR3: CASSWTASGDTQYF
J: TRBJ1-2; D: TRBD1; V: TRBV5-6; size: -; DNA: TGTGCCAGCAGCGTACAGGGGATTAGTGGCTACACCTTC; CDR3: CASSVQGISGYTF
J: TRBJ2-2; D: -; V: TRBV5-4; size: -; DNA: TGTGCCAGCAGCTGGTCCGGGGGGCGTAACACCGGGGAGCTGTTTTTT; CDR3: CASSWSGGRNTGELFF
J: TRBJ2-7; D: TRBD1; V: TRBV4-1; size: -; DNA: TGCGCCAGCAGCCAAATCCCGGGGACAGGAGCCTACGAGCAGTACTTC; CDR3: CASSQIPGTGAYEQYF
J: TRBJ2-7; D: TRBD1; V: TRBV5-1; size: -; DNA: TGCGCCAGCAGACTCAACCCCCAGGGGGCGGCCTACGAGCAGTACTTC; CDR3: CASRLNPQGAAYEQYF
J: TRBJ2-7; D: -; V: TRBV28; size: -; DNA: TGTGCCAGCAGTACCCCGGGGTATAGCTCCTACGAGCAGTACTTC; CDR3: CASSTPGYSSYEQYF
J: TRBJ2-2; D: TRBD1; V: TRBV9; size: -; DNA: TGTGCCAGCAGCGTAGCTAGTCCAGGGGGGAACACCGGGGAGCTGTTTTTT; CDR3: CASSVASPGGNTGELFF
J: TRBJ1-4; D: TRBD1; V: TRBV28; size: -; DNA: TGTGCCAGCGGAACAGGGGGTGGGGAAAAACTGTTTTTT; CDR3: CASGTGGGEKLFF
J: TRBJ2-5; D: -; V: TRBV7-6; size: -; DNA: TGTGCCAGCAGCTTAGCAGGGCGGGTGACAGAGACCCAGTACTTC; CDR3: CASSLAGRVTETQYF
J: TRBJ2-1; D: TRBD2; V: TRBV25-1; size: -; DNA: TGTGCCAGCAGTGAGTGGACTAGCGGGAGCTCCTACAATGAGCAGTTCTTC; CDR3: CASSEWTSGSSYNEQFF
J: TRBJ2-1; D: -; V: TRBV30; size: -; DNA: TGTGCCTGGAGTGGTAGCGTTAGCTCCTACAATGAGCAGTTCTTC; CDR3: CAWSGSVSSYNEQFF
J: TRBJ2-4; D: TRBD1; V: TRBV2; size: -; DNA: TGTGCCAGCAGTATCAATCGAGCTGGGACAGGGTCCATTCAGTACTTC; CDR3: CASSINRAGTGSIQYF
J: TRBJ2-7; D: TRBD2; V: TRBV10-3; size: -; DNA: TGTGCCATCAGTGAGTCTAGAACTAGCGGGGGTTACGAGCAGTACTTC; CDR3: CAISESRTSGGYEQYF
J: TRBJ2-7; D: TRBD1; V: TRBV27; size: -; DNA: TGTGCCAGCAGCAAGGACAGGGGCGGCGAGCAGTACTTC; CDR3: CASSKDRGGEQYF
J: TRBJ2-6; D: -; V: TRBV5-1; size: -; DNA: TGCGCCAGCAGCCCCTCCCCCAGGGGCTCTGGGGCCAACGTCCTGACTTTC; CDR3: CASSPSPRGSGANVLTF
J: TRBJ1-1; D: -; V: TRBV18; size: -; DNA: TGTGCCAGCTCACCACGGGCAGGGGTGAACACTGAAGCTTTCTTT; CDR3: CASSPRAGVNTEAFF
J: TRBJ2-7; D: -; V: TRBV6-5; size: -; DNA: TGTGCCAGCAGCCAGCGTCAGGGCGTGCAGTACTTC; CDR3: CASSQRQGVQYF